This record looks at one T cell receptor beta chain sequence and its context. Its antigen is still unknown. This entry comes from a study of graft-versus-host responses after intestinal transplantation. At the level of the study: Recipients got multivisceral, liver-intestinal, or isolated intestinal transplants.

Measured with immunoSEQ multiplex PCR; TCRdb has only the in-frame clones, and not every one. The repertoire includes approximately 120,000 clones, about 92% of them detected once, and over 0.15% sits in the top ten. The V and J ends lost 8 bases and 3 bases respectively, with 16 bases between them. This CDR3 has 14 amino acids. Per the germline V gene, CDR1 is LNHDA and CDR2 is SQIVND (reference sequence). The V call is TRBV19, the J call TRBJ1-2; D is perhaps TRBD1 (5 bases). The material was unstimulated CD4+ T cells sorted from spleen or lymph node cells, obtained before intestinal transplant. This clonotype originated in a human donor who received an intestinal transplant. The CDR3 is CASSVVVGDYGYTF. For the CDR3, the DNA is TGTGCCAGTTCCGTCGTTGTGGGGGACTATGGCTACACCTTC.